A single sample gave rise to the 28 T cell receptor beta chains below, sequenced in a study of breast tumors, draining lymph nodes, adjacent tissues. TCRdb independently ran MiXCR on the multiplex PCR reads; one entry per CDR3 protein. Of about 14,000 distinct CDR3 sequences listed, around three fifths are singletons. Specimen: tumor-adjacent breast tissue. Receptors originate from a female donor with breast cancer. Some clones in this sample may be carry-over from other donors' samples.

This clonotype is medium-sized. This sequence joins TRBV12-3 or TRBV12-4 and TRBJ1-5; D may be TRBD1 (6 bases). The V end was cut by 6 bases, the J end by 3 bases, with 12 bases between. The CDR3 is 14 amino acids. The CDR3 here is CASSQQGSNQPQHF. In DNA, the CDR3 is TGTGCCAGCAGCCAGCAGGGGTCCAATCAGCCCCAGCATTTT.

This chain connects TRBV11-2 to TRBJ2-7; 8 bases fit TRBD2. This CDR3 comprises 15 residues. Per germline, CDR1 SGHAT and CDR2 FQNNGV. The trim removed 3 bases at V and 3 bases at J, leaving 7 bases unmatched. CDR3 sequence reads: CASSLSYREGYEQYF. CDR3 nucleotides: TGTGCCAGCAGCTTGTCGTATCGGGAGGGCTACGAGCAGTACTTC.

CDR3 sequence: CASTPTGSSGNTIYF. DNA for the CDR3: TGTGCCAGTACCCCGACAGGCTCCTCTGGAAACACCATATATTTT. This chain connects TRBV19 to TRBJ1-3; D might be TRBD1 (6 bases). With 7 bases removed from V and 0 bases from J, the gap between germline ends came to 13 bases. CDR1 and CDR2 from the germline V gene are LNHDA and SQIVND (reference sequence). The CDR3 consists of 15 residues.

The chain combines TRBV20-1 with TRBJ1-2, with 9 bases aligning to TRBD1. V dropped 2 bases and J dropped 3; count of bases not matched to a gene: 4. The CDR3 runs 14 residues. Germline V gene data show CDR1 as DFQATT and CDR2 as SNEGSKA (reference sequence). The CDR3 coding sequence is TGCAGTGCTAGACTGACAGGGGGGGACTATGGCTACACCTTC. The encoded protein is CSARLTGGDYGYTF.

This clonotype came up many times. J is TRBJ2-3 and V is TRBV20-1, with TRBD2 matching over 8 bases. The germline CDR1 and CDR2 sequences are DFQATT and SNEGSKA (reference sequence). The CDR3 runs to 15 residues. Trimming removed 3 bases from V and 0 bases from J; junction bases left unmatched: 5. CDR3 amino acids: CSARQSGSSTDTQYF. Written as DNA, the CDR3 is TGCAGTGCTAGGCAGAGCGGGAGTAGCACAGATACGCAGTATTTT.

The CDR3 region has the DNA TGTGCCACCAGCAGAGATTTACAGACTAGCACAGATACGCAGTATTTT. This codes for CATSRDLQTSTDTQYF. V usage is TRBV15 and J usage is TRBJ2-3, with D uncertain. Germline V gene sequence: CDR1 LNHNV, CDR2 YYDKDF (reference sequence). Trimming shortened V by 0 bases and J by 0 bases, and 10 bases separated the two germline ends. There are 16 residues in the CDR3.

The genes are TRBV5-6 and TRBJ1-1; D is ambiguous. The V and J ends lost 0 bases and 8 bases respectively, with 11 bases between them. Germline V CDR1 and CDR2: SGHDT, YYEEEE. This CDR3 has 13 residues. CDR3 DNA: TGTGCCAGCAGCTTGGACACCCAAAGGGAAGCTTTCTTT. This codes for CASSLDTQREAFF.

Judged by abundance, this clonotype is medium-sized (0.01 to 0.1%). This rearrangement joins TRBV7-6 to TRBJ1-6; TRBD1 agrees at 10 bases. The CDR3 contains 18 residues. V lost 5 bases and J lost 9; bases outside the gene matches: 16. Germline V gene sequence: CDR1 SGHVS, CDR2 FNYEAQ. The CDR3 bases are TGTGCCAGCAGCCCGGATGGACAGGGGGTAAGAGTTGGTTCACCCCTCCACTTT. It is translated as CASSPDGQGVRVGSPLHF.

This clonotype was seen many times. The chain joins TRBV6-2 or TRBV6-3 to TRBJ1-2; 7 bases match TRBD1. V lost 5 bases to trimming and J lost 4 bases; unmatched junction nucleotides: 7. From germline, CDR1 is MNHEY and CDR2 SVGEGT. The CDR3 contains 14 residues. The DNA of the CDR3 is TGTGCCAGCAGTCCCGCTAGGGACAGCTATGGCTACACCTTC. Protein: CASSPARDSYGYTF.

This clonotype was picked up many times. In DNA form, the CDR3 reads TGTGCCAGCAGTTTTCAGGGCCCCGGGGATACGCAGTATTTT. Its translation: CASSFQGPGDTQYF. The chain employs TRBV6-2 or TRBV6-3 and TRBJ2-3, with a weak D call TRBD1 (5 bases). The CDR3 consists of 14 residues. Germline values: CDR1 MNHEY, CDR2 SVGEGT. V was trimmed by 4 bases and J by 6 bases, leaving 14 bases between them.

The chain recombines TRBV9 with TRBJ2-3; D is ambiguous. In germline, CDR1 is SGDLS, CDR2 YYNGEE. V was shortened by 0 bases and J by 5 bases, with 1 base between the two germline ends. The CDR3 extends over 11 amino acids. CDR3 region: CASSVGDTQYF. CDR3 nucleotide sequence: TGTGCCAGCAGCGTAGGAGATACGCAGTATTTT. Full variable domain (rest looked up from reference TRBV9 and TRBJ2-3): DSGVTQTPKHLITATGQRVTLRCSPRSGDLSVYWYQQSLDQGLQFLIQYYNGEERAKGNILERFSAQQFPDLHSELNLSSLELGDSALYFCASSVGDTQYFGPGTRLTVL.

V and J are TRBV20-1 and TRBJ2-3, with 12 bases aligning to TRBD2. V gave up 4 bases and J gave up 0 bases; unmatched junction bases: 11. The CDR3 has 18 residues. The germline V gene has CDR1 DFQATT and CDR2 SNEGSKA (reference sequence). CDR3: CSATGTSGFETSTDTQYF. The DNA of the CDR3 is TGCAGTGCTACCGGGACTAGCGGGTTCGAAACTAGCACAGATACGCAGTATTTT.

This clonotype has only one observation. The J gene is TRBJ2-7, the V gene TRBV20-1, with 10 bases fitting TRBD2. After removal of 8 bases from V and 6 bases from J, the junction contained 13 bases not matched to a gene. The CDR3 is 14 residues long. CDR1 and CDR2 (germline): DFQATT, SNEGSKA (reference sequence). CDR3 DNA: TGCAGTACTGTAGCGGGAGGCAGGGTCTTCGAGCAGTACTTC. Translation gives CSTVAGGRVFEQYF.

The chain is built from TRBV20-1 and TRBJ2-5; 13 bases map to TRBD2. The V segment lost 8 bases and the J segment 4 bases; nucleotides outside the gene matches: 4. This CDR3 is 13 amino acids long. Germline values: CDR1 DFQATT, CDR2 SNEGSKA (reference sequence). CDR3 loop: CSSRLAGGETQYF. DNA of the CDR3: TGCAGTTCACGACTAGCGGGGGGAGAGACCCAGTACTTC.

The CDR3 sequence is CASSRQGNYGYTF. The CDR3 nucleotides read TGTGCCAGCAGCAGACAGGGGAACTATGGCTACACCTTC. The chain links TRBV7-2 to TRBJ1-2; TRBD1 aligns across 8 bases. V trimming: 5 bases; J trimming: 2 bases; junction bases outside the gene matches: 1. This CDR3 contains 13 residues. Germline assignment: CDR1 SGHTA and CDR2 FQGNSA. The full variable domain, rest sourced from reference TRBV7-2 and TRBJ1-2, is GAGVSQSPSNKVTEKGKDVELRCDPISGHTALYWYRQSLGQGLEFLIYFQGNSAPDKSGLPSDRFSAERTGGSVSTLTIQRTQQEDSAVYLCASSRQGNYGYTFGSGTRLTVV.

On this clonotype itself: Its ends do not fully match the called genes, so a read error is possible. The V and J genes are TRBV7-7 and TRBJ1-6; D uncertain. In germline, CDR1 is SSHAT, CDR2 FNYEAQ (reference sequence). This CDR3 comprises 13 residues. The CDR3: CASSPSQNSPLHF. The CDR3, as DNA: TGTGCTAGCAGCCCGAGTCAGAATTCACCCCTCCACTTT.

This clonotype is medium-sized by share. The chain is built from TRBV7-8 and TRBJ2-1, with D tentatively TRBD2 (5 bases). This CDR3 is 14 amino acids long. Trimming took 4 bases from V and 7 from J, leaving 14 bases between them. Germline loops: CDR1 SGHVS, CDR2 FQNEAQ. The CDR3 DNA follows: TGTGCCAGCAGCTCATCGGGAATAGGGAATGAGCAGTTCTTC. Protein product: CASSSSGIGNEQFF.

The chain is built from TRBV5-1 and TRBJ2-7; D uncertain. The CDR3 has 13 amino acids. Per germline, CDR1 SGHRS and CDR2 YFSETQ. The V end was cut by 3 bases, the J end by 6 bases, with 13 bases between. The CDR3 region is CASSSSFPVEQYF. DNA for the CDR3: TGCGCCAGCAGCTCCTCCTTCCCCGTCGAGCAGTACTTC. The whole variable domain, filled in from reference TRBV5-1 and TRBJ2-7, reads KAGVTQTPRYLIKTRGQQVTLSCSPISGHRSVSWYQQTPGQGLQFLFEYFSETQRNKGNFPGRFSGRQFSNSRSEMNVSTLELGDSALYLCASSSSFPVEQYFGPGTRLTVT.

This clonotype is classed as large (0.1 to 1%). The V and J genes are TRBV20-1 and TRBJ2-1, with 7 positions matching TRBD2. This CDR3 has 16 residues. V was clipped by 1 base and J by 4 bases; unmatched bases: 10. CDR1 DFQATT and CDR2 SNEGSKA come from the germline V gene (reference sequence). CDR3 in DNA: TGCAGTGCTAGAGGGGTTGAGGGACTATCGTACAATGAGCAGTTCTTC. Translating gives CSARGVEGLSYNEQFF.

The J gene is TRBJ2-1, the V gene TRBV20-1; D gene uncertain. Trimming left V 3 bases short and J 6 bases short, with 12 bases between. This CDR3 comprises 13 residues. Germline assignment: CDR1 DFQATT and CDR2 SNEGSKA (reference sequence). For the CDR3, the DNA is TGCAGTGCTAGCATGCCACTCCCCAATGAGCAGTTCTTC. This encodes CSASMPLPNEQFF.

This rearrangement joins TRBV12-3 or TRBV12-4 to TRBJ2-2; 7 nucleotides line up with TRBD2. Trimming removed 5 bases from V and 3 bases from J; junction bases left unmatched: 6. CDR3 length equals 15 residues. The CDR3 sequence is CASSGTTVDTGELFF. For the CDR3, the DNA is TGTGCCAGCAGTGGGACTACCGTGGACACCGGGGAGCTGTTTTTT.

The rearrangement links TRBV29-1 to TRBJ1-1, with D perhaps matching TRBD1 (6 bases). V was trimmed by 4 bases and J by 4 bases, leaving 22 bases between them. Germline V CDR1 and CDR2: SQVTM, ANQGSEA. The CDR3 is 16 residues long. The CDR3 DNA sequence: TGCAGCGTTGTCGGCCGACTCCGGGACACCTTCACTGAAGCTTTCTTT. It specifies CSVVGRLRDTFTEAFF. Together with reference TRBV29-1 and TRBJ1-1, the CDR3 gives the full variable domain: SAVISQKPSRDICQRGTSLTIQCQVDSQVTMMFWYRQQPGQSLTLIATANQGSEATYESGFVIDKFPISRPNLTFSTLTVSNMSPEDSSIYLCSVVGRLRDTFTEAFFGQGTRLTVV.

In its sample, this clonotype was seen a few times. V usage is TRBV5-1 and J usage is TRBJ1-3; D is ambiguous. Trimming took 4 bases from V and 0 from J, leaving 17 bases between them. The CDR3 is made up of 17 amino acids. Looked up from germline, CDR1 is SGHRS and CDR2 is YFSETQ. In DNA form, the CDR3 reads TGCGCCAGCAGCCGATTTGTTGGACCGATCTCTGGAAACACCATATATTTT. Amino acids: CASSRFVGPISGNTIYF.

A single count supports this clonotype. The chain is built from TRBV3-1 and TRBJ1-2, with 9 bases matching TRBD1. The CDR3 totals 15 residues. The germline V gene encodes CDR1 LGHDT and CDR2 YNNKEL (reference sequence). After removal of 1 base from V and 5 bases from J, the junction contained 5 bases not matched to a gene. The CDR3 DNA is TGTGCCAGCAGCCAAGGCCAACAGGGGGCTTATGGCTACACCTTC. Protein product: CASSQGQQGAYGYTF.

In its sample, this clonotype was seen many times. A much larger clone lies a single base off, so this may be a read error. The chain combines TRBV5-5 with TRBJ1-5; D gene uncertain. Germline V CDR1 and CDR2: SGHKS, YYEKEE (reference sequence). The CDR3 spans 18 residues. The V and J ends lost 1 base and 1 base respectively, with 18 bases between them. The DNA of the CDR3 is TGTGCCAGCAGCTTGACGGCCACCCCGATTGGGAGCAATCAGCCCCAGCATTTT. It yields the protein CASSLTATPIGSNQPQHF.

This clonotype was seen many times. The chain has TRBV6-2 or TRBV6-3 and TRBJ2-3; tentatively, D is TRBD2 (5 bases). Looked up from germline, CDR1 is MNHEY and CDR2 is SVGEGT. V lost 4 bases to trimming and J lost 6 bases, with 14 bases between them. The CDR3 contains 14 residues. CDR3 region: CASSLGVSADTQYF. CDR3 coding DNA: TGTGCCAGCAGTTTGGGAGTGTCGGCGGATACGCAGTATTTT.

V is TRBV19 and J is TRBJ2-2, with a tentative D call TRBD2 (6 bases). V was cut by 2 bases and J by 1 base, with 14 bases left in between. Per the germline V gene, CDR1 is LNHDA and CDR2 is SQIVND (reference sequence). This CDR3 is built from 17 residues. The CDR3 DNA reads TGTGCCAGTAGTATAATTGGACCTAGCGAGAACACCGGGGAGCTGTTTTTT. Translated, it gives CASSIIGPSENTGELFF.

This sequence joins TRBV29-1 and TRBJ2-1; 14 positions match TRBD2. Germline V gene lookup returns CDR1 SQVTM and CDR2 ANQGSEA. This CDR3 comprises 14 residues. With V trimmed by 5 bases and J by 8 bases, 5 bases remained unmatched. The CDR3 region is CSVTGLAGDYEQFF. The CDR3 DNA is TGCAGCGTTACGGGACTAGCGGGAGATTATGAGCAGTTCTTC.